The 15 T cell receptor beta chains in this list originate from one sample, sequenced in a study of T cell repertoires in cytomegalovirus infection. TCRdb reanalysed the reads using MiXCR and keeps one entry per CDR3 protein. The sample yields around 570,000 distinct CDR3 sequences, about 39% seen once. No antigen has been identified for these receptors. Specimen: cultured PBMCs, collected from culture after CMV antigen stimulation. Receptor source: a human donor in good health (CMV status not recorded). Some clones in this sample may be carry-over from other donors' samples.

The chain recombines TRBV7-9 with TRBJ1-2; D is possibly TRBD1 (6 bases). Trimming stripped 0 bases from V and 7 bases from J, with 15 bases between. CDR3 length: 15 residues. CDR1 is SEHNR, CDR2 FQNEAQ, per germline (reference sequence). CDR3 residues: CASSLALGGDAGYTF. The CDR3 region has the DNA TGTGCCAGCAGCTTAGCGCTAGGGGGAGATGCTGGCTACACCTTC.

This clonotype occurred a few times. This chain's CDR3 is CASRTTLGNQPQHF. CDR3 DNA sequence: TGTGCCAGTCGGACAACCCTTGGCAATCAGCCCCAGCATTTT. This chain links TRBV19 with TRBJ1-5; D possibly corresponds to TRBD1 (5 bases). Germline loops: CDR1 LNHDA, CDR2 SQIVND (reference sequence). V gave up 8 bases and J gave up 2 bases, with 13 bases separating them. The CDR3 consists of 14 residues.

This clonotype was detected a few times. The gene calls are TRBV6-6 and TRBJ2-1; 14 positions match TRBD2. The CDR3 loop spans 15 amino acids. V trimming: 5 bases; J trimming: 6 bases; junction bases outside the gene matches: 3. Germline lookup yields CDR1 MNHNY and CDR2 SVGAGI (reference sequence). CDR3 coding DNA: TGTGCCAGCAGTCAGACTAGCGGGAGGGGCAATGAGCAGTTCTTC. Protein: CASSQTSGRGNEQFF.

The chain carries TRBV12-3 or TRBV12-4 and TRBJ1-1; D remains ambiguous. The CDR3 length is 13 residues. V lost 6 bases, J lost 4 bases, and 12 bases lay in between. Here the CDR3 reads CASRPTTGTEAFF. In DNA, the CDR3 is TGTGCCAGCAGACCTACCACGGGCACTGAAGCTTTCTTT.

This clonotype has just a few counts. The chain employs TRBV12-3 or TRBV12-4 and TRBJ1-1, with TRBD1 matching over 7 bases. Losses at the gene ends were 2 bases for V and 5 bases for J; bases not matched to a gene: 8. This CDR3 has 15 residues. The CDR3 reads CASSLWGDRGTEAFF. Here the CDR3 DNA reads TGTGCCAGCAGTTTATGGGGGGACAGAGGGACTGAAGCTTTCTTT.

The chain recombines TRBV11-2 with TRBJ2-7; D gene ambiguous. Germline CDR1 is SGHAT and CDR2 is FQNNGV. V was pared by 5 bases and J by 4 bases, with 12 bases between. The CDR3 runs to 13 residues. The CDR3 region is CASSPVLVYEQYF. In DNA form, the CDR3 reads TGTGCCAGCAGCCCCGTCCTCGTTTACGAGCAGTACTTC.

The rearrangement links TRBV7-6 to TRBJ2-2, with 11 bases aligning to TRBD2. Per the germline V gene, CDR1 is SGHVS and CDR2 is FNYEAQ. The CDR3 contains 17 residues. Trimming cost V 5 bases and J 5 bases; bases outside gene matches: 10. CDR3: CASSRTSGSLTTGELFF. For the CDR3, the DNA is TGTGCCAGCAGCCGCACTAGCGGGAGTTTAACTACCGGGGAGCTGTTTTTT.

This sequence joins TRBV20-1 and TRBJ2-1; 10 bases map to TRBD1. CDR3 size: 13 residues. The ends lost 6 bases at V and 4 bases at J; junction bases unmatched: 3. The germline gives CDR1 DFQATT, CDR2 SNEGSKA (reference sequence). CDR3 amino acids: CSARDRGYNEQFF. CDR3 sequence (DNA): TGCAGTGCGCGGGACAGGGGATACAATGAGCAGTTCTTC.

The chain is built from TRBV7-8 and TRBJ2-2, with a possible D match to TRBD2 (6 bases). V lost 4 bases to trimming and J lost 3 bases, with 12 bases between them. Germline CDR1 and CDR2: SGHVS and FQNEAQ. The CDR3 totals 15 residues. This CDR3 reads CASSYRDSYTGELFF. CDR3 bases: TGTGCCAGCAGCTATAGGGACTCATACACCGGGGAGCTGTTTTTT. The full variable domain, rest sourced from reference TRBV7-8 and TRBJ2-2, is GAGVSQSPRYKVAKRGQDVALRCDPISGHVSLFWYQQALGQGPEFLTYFQNEAQLDKSGLPSDRFFAERPEGSVSTLKIQRTQQEDSAVYLCASSYRDSYTGELFFGEGSRLTVL.

This chain links TRBV5-4 with TRBJ2-1; 9 positions match TRBD2. With V trimmed by 6 bases and J by 4 bases, 2 bases remained unmatched. The CDR3 spans 13 residues. Germline CDR1 is SGHNT and CDR2 is YYREEE (reference sequence). The CDR3 loop is CASTAGGYNEQFF. CDR3 sequence (DNA): TGTGCCAGCACCGCGGGGGGGTACAATGAGCAGTTCTTC. Based on the CDR3 plus reference TRBV5-4 and TRBJ2-1, the full variable domain is ETGVTQSPTHLIKTRGQQVTLRCSSQSGHNTVSWYQQALGQGPQFIFQYYREEENGRGNFPPRFSGLQFPNYSSELNVNALELDDSALYLCASTAGGYNEQFFGPGTRLTVL.

This clonotype was found many times. This chain links TRBV7-2 with TRBJ2-1; TRBD2 matches 15 bases. The CDR3 totals 17 residues. The trim removed 1 base at V and 9 bases at J, leaving 7 bases unmatched. CDR1 and CDR2 (germline): SGHTA, FQGNSA. In DNA form, the CDR3 reads TGTGCCAGCAGCTTAGGGGGGACTAGCGGGAGGAGGCGTGAGCAGTTCTTC. It encodes CASSLGGTSGRRREQFF.

This chain uses TRBV4-1 with TRBJ1-6; no firm D call. The V gene's germline CDR1 is MGHRA and CDR2 YSYEKL. This CDR3 is built from 14 residues. Trimming shortened V by 0 bases and J by 13 bases, and 13 bases separated the two germline ends. The CDR3 DNA sequence: TGCGCCAGCAGCCAAGATTATGGCGGACGGCCCCTCCACTTT. Its translation is CASSQDYGGRPLHF.

This clonotype was counted only a few times. The chain uses TRBV27 and TRBJ2-3; the D call may be TRBD1 or TRBD2 (5 bases each). CDR1 is MNHEY and CDR2 is SMNVEV in the germline V gene (reference sequence). CDR3 length: 14 residues. Trimming pared 0 bases from V and 11 bases from J, leaving 15 bases between. The CDR3 region is CASSLSWDQSLQYF. The CDR3 bases are TGTGCCAGCAGTTTATCCTGGGACCAGTCGTTGCAGTATTTT.

The chain carries TRBV6-2 or TRBV6-3 and TRBJ1-1, with a weak D call TRBD1 (5 bases). This CDR3 spans 13 amino acids. Germline V gives CDR1 MNHEY, CDR2 SVGEGT. Deletions cut 6 bases from V and 8 bases from J, with 16 bases between. CDR3 in amino acids: CASSPPPGPEAFF. The DNA for the CDR3 is TGTGCCAGCAGCCCACCCCCGGGACCCGAAGCTTTCTTT.

The V call is TRBV7-9, the J call TRBJ1-4; the D is unclear. The V gene's germline CDR1 is SEHNR and CDR2 FQNEAQ (reference sequence). V was shortened by 0 bases and J by 8 bases, with 10 bases between the two germline ends. The CDR3 totals 14 residues. The CDR3 protein is CASSLAEEQEKLFF. The DNA of the CDR3 is TGTGCCAGCAGCTTAGCGGAGGAACAGGAAAAACTGTTTTTT.